These T cell receptor beta chains were read from a single sample in a study of post-analysis software for immune sequencing data. TCRdb redid the calling of the PCR reads with MiXCR, one entry per CDR3 protein. Of approximately 360,000 distinct CDR3 sequences in the sample, roughly 36% were seen once. The sequenced sample consisted of blood. These receptors were obtained from a girl aged 10 to 17 with multiple sclerosis. CDR3s leave out the opening cysteine and the closing phenylalanine or tryptophan. Fields, in order: V gene, CDR3 length, J gene, D gene, CDR3 protein. The D gene is left open where the match is weak.

V: TRBV7-3; length: 14; J: TRBJ2-1; D: TRBD2; CDR3: ASSPNRAGVYNEQF
V: TRBV29-1; length: 10; J: TRBJ1-2; D: .; CDR3: RVGGRDYGYT
V: TRBV7-3; length: 14; J: TRBJ2-1; D: TRBD2; CDR3: ACSSPTSGTANEQF
V: TRBV7-3; length: 13; J: TRBJ1-5; D: .; CDR3: ASHGVGDEGQPQH
V: TRBV12-3/TRBV12-4; length: 13; J: TRBJ2-6; D: .; CDR3: ASSPWWRGANVLT
V: TRBV4-1; length: 13; J: TRBJ1-4; D: TRBD1; CDR3: ASSLSPGQGEKLF
V: TRBV29-1; length: 13; J: TRBJ1-2; D: TRBD1; CDR3: SAWTGRGGNYGYT
V: TRBV4-1; length: 13; J: TRBJ2-4; D: .; CDR3: ASSQDRTARGIQY
V: TRBV11-1; length: 13; J: TRBJ2-1; D: TRBD1; CDR3: ASSSTGQGWNEQF
V: TRBV4-1; length: 16; J: TRBJ2-3; D: TRBD2; CDR3: ASSHPLLAGGHTDTQY
V: TRBV7-2; length: 13; J: TRBJ2-5; D: TRBD1; CDR3: ASSLAKAGGETQY
V: TRBV3-1; length: 14; J: TRBJ1-4; D: TRBD1; CDR3: ASSQVERGGNEKLF
V: TRBV12-3/TRBV12-4; length: 12; J: TRBJ1-5; D: .; CDR3: ASSFTDSNQPQH
V: TRBV6-1; length: 11; J: TRBJ1-2; D: TRBD1; CDR3: ASSDPTGGGYT
V: TRBV12-3/TRBV12-4; length: 13; J: TRBJ2-7; D: TRBD1; CDR3: ASTLDRGRGNEQY
V: TRBV20-1; length: 9; J: TRBJ1-1; D: .; CDR3: SAARFTEAF
V: TRBV10-3; length: 14; J: TRBJ2-7; D: TRBD2; CDR3: AISAPTSGGHPEQY
V: TRBV4-1; length: 12; J: TRBJ2-3; D: .; CDR3: ASSQVGSTDTQY
V: TRBV7-3; length: 16; J: TRBJ2-2; D: .; CDR3: ASSLTSSGLTDTGELF
V: TRBV7-6; length: 13; J: TRBJ1-1; D: .; CDR3: ASSLERGLGTEAF
V: TRBV20-1; length: 11; J: TRBJ2-4; D: .; CDR3: SARGPTWNIQY
V: TRBV12-3/TRBV12-4; length: 13; J: TRBJ2-7; D: TRBD1; CDR3: ASSLDRDKTYEQY
V: TRBV12-3/TRBV12-4; length: 12; J: TRBJ2-5; D: .; CDR3: ASLRGTVEETQY
V: TRBV6-1; length: 11; J: TRBJ2-1; D: .; CDR3: ASVVPVYNEQF
V: TRBV20-1; length: 10; J: TRBJ2-2; D: TRBD1; CDR3: SARTGAGELF
V: TRBV7-2; length: 13; J: TRBJ2-3; D: TRBD2; CDR3: ASSLQRGVTDTQY
V: TRBV4-2; length: 10; J: TRBJ2-2; D: .; CDR3: ASSQMTGELF
V: TRBV7-2; length: 12; J: TRBJ2-3; D: .; CDR3: ASSVSGLRDTQY
V: TRBV12-3/TRBV12-4; length: 13; J: TRBJ1-1; D: TRBD1; CDR3: ASSLRGTGYTEAF
V: TRBV5-1; length: 14; J: TRBJ2-5; D: .; CDR3: ASSLLGPAAQETQY
V: TRBV6-6; length: 12; J: TRBJ2-5; D: TRBD1; CDR3: ASRDTGGQETQY
V: TRBV20-1; length: 14; J: TRBJ2-1; D: TRBD2; CDR3: SFKRAGASSYNEQF
V: TRBV5-1; length: 12; J: TRBJ2-5; D: TRBD2; CDR3: ASSLGLVWETQY
V: TRBV20-1; length: 12; J: TRBJ2-7; D: TRBD2; CDR3: SAPRGGSSYEQY
V: TRBV6-5; length: 13; J: TRBJ1-2; D: TRBD1; CDR3: ASSNRTGFNYGYT
V: TRBV6-5; length: 12; J: TRBJ2-5; D: .; CDR3: ASSSLGRGETQY
V: TRBV12-3/TRBV12-4; length: 11; J: TRBJ2-1; D: .; CDR3: ASSSDGYNEQF
V: TRBV11-2; length: 14; J: TRBJ1-1; D: TRBD1; CDR3: ASSLGCGSGGTEAF
V: TRBV20-1; length: 14; J: TRBJ2-7; D: TRBD1; CDR3: SARGRLGTGGNEQY